Listed below are T cell receptor beta chains from one sample, sequenced in a study of T cells in Graves' hyperthyroidism and ophthalmopathy. From the multiplex PCR reads, TCRdb called clonotypes with MiXCR, one entry per CDR3 protein. The table has 600,000 to 650,000 distinct CDR3 sequences, around 21% seen once. The specimen sequenced was blood. These receptors originate from a man younger than 45 with Graves' ophthalmopathy. CDR3s include the opening cysteine and the closing phenylalanine or tryptophan. A D gene is named only where the DNA matches it firmly. Where a row states a size, it is once, few, many or the class of an expanded clone; other rows omit it.

v_gene	d_gene	j_gene	abundance	CDR3nt	CDR3aa
TRBV18	NA	TRBJ1-3	NA	TGTGCCAGCTCAGACGGAATCGGGGACACCATATATTTT	CASSDGIGDTIYF
TRBV20-1	TRBD1	TRBJ1-6	NA	TGCAGTGCTACGATGGGACAGATGAATTCACCCCTCCACTTT	CSATMGQMNSPLHF
TRBV24-1	NA	TRBJ2-1	NA	TGTGCCACCAGTGATATGACCCTGGGGAATGAGCAGTTCTTC	CATSDMTLGNEQFF
TRBV4-1	NA	TRBJ1-5	few	TGCGCCAGCAGCCCAGAAGGGGAAGGGCCAGGGCAGCCCCAGCATTTT	CASSPEGEGPGQPQHF
TRBV7-8	TRBD2	TRBJ2-5	few	TGTGCCAGCAGCCAGGGAGCGGGGGGGGAAGAGACCCAGTACTTC	CASSQGAGGEETQYF
TRBV28	NA	TRBJ2-4	NA	TGTGCCAGTCAGGGGGGGGGTGCCAAAAACATTCAGTACTTC	CASQGGGAKNIQYF
TRBV19	NA	TRBJ2-7	NA	TGTGCCAGTAGTGTCGCCGGGACTCTCTCAGGAGGGGAGCAGTACTTC	CASSVAGTLSGGEQYF
TRBV11-2	TRBD2	TRBJ2-1	NA	TGTGCCAGCAGCTCCTCGGGGGGGGAATTCTACAATGAGCAGTTCTTC	CASSSSGGEFYNEQFF
TRBV6-1	NA	TRBJ2-1	NA	TGTGCCAGCGGTCGGTCTCCACTCTACGATGAGCAGTTCTTC	CASGRSPLYDEQFF
TRBV2	NA	TRBJ2-5	many	TGTGCCAGCATTCTCCCCCCAGAGACCCAGTACTTC	CASILPPETQYF
TRBV7-9	NA	TRBJ2-3	NA	TGTGCCAGCAGACCCGCGACCGGACGGGACACAGATACGCAGTATTTT	CASRPATGRDTDTQYF
TRBV19	NA	TRBJ1-5	NA	TGTGCCAGTAGTATAGGTTTGGGGAGCAATCAGCCCCAGCATTTT	CASSIGLGSNQPQHF
TRBV29-1	NA	TRBJ2-3	NA	TGCAGCGTTGTAGCGTCTAGCACAGATACGCAGTATTTT	CSVVASSTDTQYF
TRBV7-6	NA	TRBJ2-1	NA	TGTGCCAGCAGCTCTATCCGGGACTCCTTCTACAATGAGCAGTTCTTC	CASSSIRDSFYNEQFF
TRBV12-3/TRBV12-4	NA	TRBJ2-5	few	TGTGCCAACAATCAAGGGCAAGGGGAGACCCAGTACTTC	CANNQGQGETQYF
TRBV12-3/TRBV12-4	NA	TRBJ2-1	few	TGTGCCAGCCTCAGGGGGGGCCATGAGCAGTTCTTC	CASLRGGHEQFF
TRBV12-3/TRBV12-4	TRBD1	TRBJ1-2	many	TGTGTCGACAGGGCGGATGGCTACACCTTC	CVDRADGYTF
TRBV6-1	TRBD1	TRBJ2-3	NA	TGTGCCACTACAGGGGGGTTTCGCACAGATACGCAGTATTTT	CATTGGFRTDTQYF
TRBV3-1	NA	TRBJ2-7	few	TGTGCCAGCAGCCAAGTAGGACATACCTACGAGCAGTACTTC	CASSQVGHTYEQYF
TRBV9	TRBD1	TRBJ1-2	NA	TGTGCCAGCGCAATGCCGAGACAGGGGGCACAGCTCTATGGCTACACCTTC	CASAMPRQGAQLYGYTF
TRBV7-9	NA	TRBJ2-2	NA	TGTGCCAGCATTGGCGAGAACACCGGGGAGCTGTTTTTT	CASIGENTGELFF
TRBV5-1	TRBD1	TRBJ2-7	many	TGCGCCAGCAGCCGGAAATCCGGGACAGGGTCCTACGAGCAGTACTTC	CASSRKSGTGSYEQYF
TRBV27	NA	TRBJ2-7	NA	TGTGCCAGCAGTTCCCTAGGCGGGACCTACGAGCAGTACTTC	CASSSLGGTYEQYF
TRBV20-1	NA	TRBJ2-3	many	TGCAGTGCTAACACAGATACGCAGTATTTT	CSANTDTQYF
TRBV20-1	NA	TRBJ1-1	NA	TGCAGTGCTCCCCCCGGACAGAGCAACACTGAAGCTTTCTTT	CSAPPGQSNTEAFF
TRBV5-4	NA	TRBJ2-7	few	TGTGCCAGCAGCTACCAGGGGGGCTCCTACGAGCAGTACTTC	CASSYQGGSYEQYF
TRBV5-1	NA	TRBJ2-1	many	TGCGCCAGCAGCTTCTCGGGGACGATGTACAATGAGCAGTTCTTC	CASSFSGTMYNEQFF
TRBV29-1	NA	TRBJ1-2	NA	TGCAGCGTTGGAGATACGGTCTCCTGGGGCTACACCTTC	CSVGDTVSWGYTF
TRBV2	NA	TRBJ1-1	NA	TGTGCCAGTACGGTTATGAACACTGAAGCTTTCTTT	CASTVMNTEAFF
TRBV19	NA	TRBJ2-5	few	TGTGCCAGTAGTTTCCCGGGCCCCGGTGAGACCCAGTACTTC	CASSFPGPGETQYF
TRBV29-1	NA	TRBJ1-1	few	TGCAGCGTTGAAAATCCCGCTGCGAACACTGAAGCTTTCTTT	CSVENPAANTEAFF
TRBV5-5	TRBD2	TRBJ2-3	many	TGTGCCAGCACCACGCGGGGGGGAGAGACAGATACGCAGTATTTT	CASTTRGGETDTQYF
TRBV28	NA	TRBJ1-2	NA	TGTGCCAGCACTTATGCCTCCGGACTCTACTATGGCTACACCTTC	CASTYASGLYYGYTF
TRBV11-2	NA	TRBJ2-3	many	TGTGCCAGCAGCTTCCGACCCACAGATACGCAGTATTTT	CASSFRPTDTQYF
TRBV10-3	TRBD1	TRBJ1-1	many	TGTGCCATCAGTGAGACAGGGGGCCGGAACACTGAAGCTTTCTTT	CAISETGGRNTEAFF
TRBV7-9	TRBD1	TRBJ1-2	many	TGTGCCAGTTCACGGCAGGGGGCGCATGGCTACACCTTC	CASSRQGAHGYTF
TRBV12-3/TRBV12-4	TRBD2	TRBJ2-1	NA	TGTGCCAGCGGTCGTAGCGGGAGGAGTTACAATGAGCAGTTCTTC	CASGRSGRSYNEQFF
TRBV7-9	TRBD2	TRBJ2-4	NA	TGTGCCAGCAGCCTAAGAGCGGGAGGGGGCTTATTAGCCAAAAACATTCAGTACTTC	CASSLRAGGGLLAKNIQYF
TRBV2	TRBD1	TRBJ2-3	NA	TGTGCCAGCAGTGAAAGGGACAGCCGCACAGATACGCAGTATTTT	CASSERDSRTDTQYF
TRBV7-8	NA	TRBJ2-1	NA	TGTGCCAGCAGCCCCCAAGGGCAGTTCTTC	CASSPQGQFF
TRBV10-3	TRBD2	TRBJ2-5	NA	TGTGCCATCAGTGATTCTAGCGGAGGCGCAGAGACCCAGTACTTC	CAISDSSGGAETQYF
TRBV2	TRBD2	TRBJ2-7	many	TGTGCCAGCAGCTACTTTGCGGGAGACTACGAGCAGTACTTC	CASSYFAGDYEQYF
TRBV30	TRBD1	TRBJ1-5	many	TGTGCCTGGACCTTGGACAGGGCGTCGCCCCAGCATTTT	CAWTLDRASPQHF
TRBV7-9	TRBD2	TRBJ2-3	NA	TGTGCCAGCAGCTTAGTCGGGGCAGCGGGAGCGGAAGATACGCAGTATTTT	CASSLVGAAGAEDTQYF
TRBV28	TRBD2	TRBJ2-6	few	TGTGCCAGCAGTCGGGAGGCTGGGGCCAACGTCCTGACTTTC	CASSREAGANVLTF
TRBV12-3/TRBV12-4	TRBD1	TRBJ2-7	NA	TGTGCCAGCAGTTCGGACAGGGGCGTCTCCTACGAGCAGTACTTC	CASSSDRGVSYEQYF
TRBV27	TRBD1	TRBJ2-7	NA	TGTGCCAGCATTCCTCGGGACAGGAGCTACGAGCAGTACTTC	CASIPRDRSYEQYF
TRBV28	NA	TRBJ2-4	NA	TGTGCCAGCAGTTCAAACGGTCGCCTCAAAAACATTCAGTACTTC	CASSSNGRLKNIQYF
TRBV2	TRBD1	TRBJ1-6	NA	TGTGCCAGCGGTCCAGGGGGAGTCCTCTCATCACCCCTCCACTTT	CASGPGGVLSSPLHF
TRBV30	TRBD1	TRBJ2-2	few	TGTGCCTGGAGTTTGCGGGACAGGGATGCCGGGGAGCTGTTTTTT	CAWSLRDRDAGELFF
TRBV3-1	NA	TRBJ2-2	NA	TGTGCCAGCAGCCAAGAGGGGGTCGCTCCGCTGTTTTTT	CASSQEGVAPLFF
TRBV6-2/TRBV6-3	TRBD2	TRBJ2-1	few	TGTGCCAGCAGTTACCCCATTACTCAAGCGGGGTACTTTAGCTCCTACAATGAGCAGTTCTTC	CASSYPITQAGYFSSYNEQFF
TRBV7-9	NA	TRBJ2-2	few	TGTGCCAGCAGCTTAGCGCTAGTGGCTTACGGGGAGCTGTTTTTT	CASSLALVAYGELFF
TRBV18	TRBD2	TRBJ2-3	many	TGTGCCAGCTCACCACCGTGGACTAGCGGAACAGATACGCAGTATTTT	CASSPPWTSGTDTQYF
TRBV28	TRBD1	TRBJ1-1	few	TGTGCCAGCAGTTCACCGATGGACAGGGGCGTAGGAATGAACACTGAAGCTTTCTTT	CASSSPMDRGVGMNTEAFF
TRBV4-3	NA	TRBJ1-3	few	TGCGCCAGCAGCCAACATACCTCAGGGGGAAACACCATATATTTT	CASSQHTSGGNTIYF
TRBV30	NA	TRBJ1-4	few	TGTGCCTGGAGTGTAAAGGCAGGGAAAAAACTGTTTTTT	CAWSVKAGKKLFF
TRBV3-1	TRBD2	TRBJ2-1	many	TGTGCCAGCAGCCAAAGCACCGGCGGGAGAGGAAGGCAGTTCTTC	CASSQSTGGRGRQFF
TRBV4-1	TRBD2	TRBJ2-7	many	TGCGCCAGCAGCCAAGATAGCGGGACCTCCGGCGAGCAGTACTTC	CASSQDSGTSGEQYF